This is a list of T cell receptor beta chains from one sample in a study of blood T cell repertoires in COVID-19. Data came from immunoSEQ multiplex PCR; TCRdb stores just in-frame clones and leaves some out. The sample has 60,000 or so clones, 82% seen once; the top ten hold roughly 12%. The sequencing input was peripheral blood. These receptors were taken from a human donor in a cohort sampled during active COVID-19. The CDR3 runs from the conserved cysteine through the conserved F or W. The order of the fields is clone size, J gene, D gene, V gene, CDR3 protein, CDR3 DNA. D genes are given only for firm matches. Size is omitted from some rows. Given values are once, few, many or a class for expanded clones.

NA	TRBJ2-5	NA	TRBV18	CASSHPGETQYF	TGTGCCAGCTCCCACCCGGGAGAGACCCAGTACTTC
NA	TRBJ1-1	NA	TRBV18	CASSPPGGVTEAFF	TGTGCCAGCTCCCCCCCGGGGGGTGTCACTGAAGCTTTCTTT
NA	TRBJ2-3	TRBD2	TRBV5-1	CASMQMASGTDTQYF	TGCGCCAGCATGCAGATGGCTAGCGGTACAGATACGCAGTATTTT
once	TRBJ2-3	NA	TRBV2	CASSEAGGATDTQYF	TGTGCCAGCAGTGAAGCGGGCGGGGCGACAGATACGCAGTATTTT
NA	TRBJ1-5	TRBD1	TRBV6-6	CASSSQGARHF	TGTGCCAGCAGTTCCCAGGGGGCGCGTCATTTT
NA	TRBJ1-2	TRBD1	TRBV11-2	CASSWDRGLGGYTF	TGTGCCAGCAGCTGGGACAGGGGGCTGGGAGGCTACACCTTC
few	TRBJ2-5	NA	TRBV9	CASSTDTGGQETQYF	TGTGCCAGCAGCACAGACACCGGGGGTCAAGAGACCCAGTACTTC
NA	TRBJ1-2	NA	TRBV7-2	CASSPGQSLNYGYTF	TGTGCCAGCAGCCCAGGACAAAGTTTGAACTATGGCTACACCTTC
few	TRBJ1-1	NA	TRBV19	CASSISRYTEAFF	TGTGCCAGTAGTATATCGAGGTACACTGAAGCTTTCTTT
NA	TRBJ2-5	TRBD1	TRBV7-2	CASSSGQGRRETQYF	TGTGCCAGCAGCTCAGGACAGGGCAGGAGAGAGACCCAGTACTTC
NA	TRBJ2-7	TRBD1	TRBV6-5	CASNRDRGSYEQYF	TGTGCCAGCAACCGGGACAGGGGATCCTACGAGCAGTACTTC